The 12 T cell receptor beta chains listed next were all sequenced from one sample in a study of sequential checkpoint blockade in melanoma. The treatment was: randomized to nivolumab then ipilimumab (arm A) or the reverse (arm B). The method was immunoSEQ multiplex PCR; TCRdb's version includes in-frame clones alone and lacks a portion of them. The data show about 8,200 clones, approximately 58% seen once. This sample comprised CD8+ T cells sorted from blood (inferred from file names), obtained from a patient given nivolumab and ipilimumab in sequence. These receptors came from a human donor with melanoma.

This chain joins TRBV7-9 and TRBJ1-4, with TRBD1 identical over 9 bases. The germline CDR1 and CDR2 sequences are SEHNR and FQNEAQ (reference sequence). This CDR3 contains 15 residues. Germline trimming cut 5 bases from V and 4 bases from J; bases unmatched to any gene: 5. CDR3 amino acids: CASSPGTGNNEKLFF. CDR3 bases: TGTGCCAGCAGCCCTGGGACAGGGAATAATGAAAAACTGTTTTTT.

V is TRBV2 and J is TRBJ1-1, with 8 bases aligning to TRBD1. V lost 6 bases, J lost 5 bases, and 8 bases stayed unmatched. Germline lookup yields CDR1 SNHLY and CDR2 FYNNEI. The CDR3 is 14 residues long. The CDR3 region has the DNA TGTGCCAGCAGCTCACAGGGGGAGGGAACTGAAGCTTTCTTT. This sequence encodes CASSSQGEGTEAFF.

This chain's CDR3 is CASSVDRAGTEAFF. The CDR3 DNA sequence: TGTGCCAGCAGTGTGGACAGGGCCGGCACTGAAGCTTTCTTT. This sequence joins TRBV6-4 and TRBJ1-1; 8 positions match TRBD1. Per germline, CDR1 MRHNA and CDR2 SNTAGT. With V trimmed by 4 bases and J by 4 bases, 5 bases remained unmatched. The CDR3 runs to 14 residues.

Relative to its sample, this clone is medium-sized. This chain connects TRBV6-1 to TRBJ1-6; unclear D gene. Per the germline V gene, CDR1 is MNHNS and CDR2 is SASEGT. This CDR3 is 13 amino acids long. Trimming cost V 2 bases and J 7 bases, with 6 bases left between them. The CDR3 protein is CASSERENSPLHF. For the CDR3, the DNA is TGTGCCAGCAGTGAACGGGAAAATTCACCCCTCCACTTT.

In the case of this clone: This same CDR3 is encoded by further DNA sequences in the sample. The chain links TRBV30 to TRBJ2-1, with D possibly matching TRBD1 (6 bases). The germline V gene encodes CDR1 GTSNPN and CDR2 SVGIG (reference sequence). The ends were cut back, 0 bases at V and 9 bases at J, with 15 bases in the middle. This CDR3 is built from 14 residues. The CDR3 sequence is CAWSVTRGVGEQFF. The CDR3 DNA is TGTGCCTGGAGTGTAACCAGGGGTGTCGGTGAGCAGTTCTTC.

The gene calls are TRBV18 and TRBJ1-1; TRBD1 agrees at 8 bases. The J segment lost 3 bases and the V segment lost 3 bases, leaving 9 bases of the junction unmatched. Germline V CDR1 and CDR2: KGHSH, LQKENI. The CDR3 loop spans 16 amino acids. In DNA form, the CDR3 reads TGTGCCAGCTCACCGATGACAGGGGTCGGATACACTGAAGCTTTCTTT. Translating it yields CASSPMTGVGYTEAFF.

The chain has TRBV27 and TRBJ1-2; possibly TRBD1 for D (5 bases). Per germline, CDR1 MNHEY and CDR2 SMNVEV (reference sequence). The ends were cut back, 5 bases at V and 5 bases at J, with 15 bases in the middle. The CDR3 has 14 amino acids. Written as DNA, the CDR3 is TGTGCCAGCAGTCCCCAGGGTGTTCTATATGGCTACACCTTC. Its translation: CASSPQGVLYGYTF.

This clone was seen more than once but under ten times. CDR3 nucleotide sequence: TGTGCCAGCAGCCAAGACCCCGTTATGAACACTGAAGCTTTCTTT. The encoded protein is CASSQDPVMNTEAFF. The genes are TRBV4-2 and TRBJ1-1, with D unresolved. V lost 0 bases to trimming and J lost 0 bases, with 8 bases between them. Germline V gives CDR1 LGHNA, CDR2 YNFKEQ. This CDR3 is 15 amino acids long.

This chain links TRBV27 with TRBJ2-7; D may be TRBD2 (5 bases). The germline V gene encodes CDR1 MNHEY and CDR2 SMNVEV (reference sequence). This CDR3 has 14 residues. V lost 3 bases and J lost 3, with 12 bases in between. The CDR3 loop is CASSFRTLDYEQYF. The DNA of the CDR3 is TGTGCCAGCAGTTTCAGGACTCTGGACTACGAGCAGTACTTC.

The chain combines TRBV5-1 with TRBJ1-2; 10 positions agree with TRBD1. Per germline, CDR1 SGHRS and CDR2 YFSETQ. J lost 8 bases, V lost 4 bases, and 11 bases had no gene match. The CDR3 length is 15 residues. CDR3 sequence: CASSRGTGDRKGYTF. The CDR3 nucleotides read TGCGCCAGCAGCCGGGGGACAGGGGACAGGAAAGGCTACACCTTC.

The chain combines TRBV19 with TRBJ1-1; weak D call: TRBD1 (5 bases). Germline V CDR1 and CDR2: LNHDA, SQIVND (reference sequence). The CDR3 has 13 residues. V was pared by 3 bases and J by 8 bases, with 13 bases between. The CDR3, as DNA: TGTGCCAGTAGTATCAATTGGGGCAGCGAAGCTTTCTTT. It specifies CASSINWGSEAFF.

This clone was seen more than once but under ten times. V is TRBV7-9 and J is TRBJ2-7, with TRBD1 matching over 12 bases. With V trimmed by 11 bases and J by 6 bases, 8 bases remained unmatched. The CDR3 is 13 residues long. CDR1 is SEHNR and CDR2 is FQNEAQ in the germline V gene (reference sequence). In nucleotides, the CDR3 is TGTGCCTCCGCGGGACAGGGGGCTGGCGAGCAGTACTTC. The encoded protein is CASAGQGAGEQYF.